The clone carrying this T cell receptor beta chain was detected ten times or more. Its antigen is undetermined. This sample was included in a study of molecular identifiers for immune sequencing clone quantification. V lost 0 bases and J 1 base, leaving 11 bases between the germline ends. In germline, CDR1 is SGHRS, CDR2 YFSETQ. This CDR3 is built from 15 residues. TCRdb used MiXCR to reprocess the PCR reads, holding one entry per CDR3 protein. The sample includes around 480,000 distinct CDR3 sequences, over 20% of them seen just once. A CD8+CD4-CCR7+CD45RA+ phenotype served as the sorting definition for naive CD8 T cells. Broader study findings: Among about 1 million naive cells, as was reported, spiked Jurkat TCR RNA from one cell was detectable.

This chain links TRBV5-1 with TRBJ2-7; D is undetermined. This receptor was taken from a human donor in good health. Some libraries in this study had Jurkat cell RNA spiked in. Sequenced: naive CD8+ T cells from blood, with Jurkat cell RNA spiked in. As for subset: FACS-sorted CD8+CD4-CCR7+CD45RA+ naive T cells. CDR3 region: CASSLDFRSSYEQYF. The CDR3 region has the DNA TGCGCCAGCAGCTTGGATTTTCGCAGTTCCTACGAGCAGTACTTC.